The 9 T cell receptor beta chains presented below share a single source sample, sequenced in a study of T cells in Graves' hyperthyroidism and ophthalmopathy. From RNA transcripts, TCR beta CDR3 regions were amplified. The HTBI set primed first-round TCR CDR3 RT-PCR. TCRdb recomputed calls from the multiplex PCR reads with MiXCR, one row per CDR3 protein. The table has more than 500,000 distinct CDR3 sequences, roughly 15% seen once; the top ten hold 3.8%. Sequencing was carried out using blood. Receptors originate from a woman aged 30 to 39 with Graves' hyperthyroidism.

This clonotype showed up many times. The chain has TRBV20-1 and TRBJ1-5; TRBD1 might be the D (5 bases). V was trimmed by 0 bases and J by 7 bases, leaving 13 bases between them. Germline lookup yields CDR1 DFQATT and CDR2 SNEGSKA (reference sequence). The CDR3 runs 14 residues. CDR3 nucleotide sequence: TGCAGTGCTAGAGAAGGGTCAGGGCTGCAGCCCCAGCATTTT. This encodes CSAREGSGLQPQHF.

This clonotype occurred many times. V usage is TRBV6-1 and J usage is TRBJ2-4; 8 bases are a match to TRBD1. The V gene's germline CDR1 is MNHNS and CDR2 SASEGT. The CDR3 sequence is 15 residues long. Trimming at V came to 5 bases and at J to 7 bases, leaving 10 bases not matched to a gene. As DNA, the CDR3 is TGTGCCAGCAGTTCACTGCCGGACAGGGAGAACATTCAGTACTTC. It yields the protein CASSSLPDRENIQYF.

The V gene is TRBV5-1, the J gene TRBJ2-2; D may be TRBD2 (5 bases). CDR1 is SGHRS, CDR2 YFSETQ, per germline. CDR3 length equals 13 residues. Trimming cost V 6 bases and J 4 bases, with 10 bases left between them. The DNA of the CDR3 is TGCGCCAGCACGAGGGATGCCACCGGGGAGCTGTTTTTT. Translated: CASTRDATGELFF.

This chain connects TRBV29-1 to TRBJ2-1; 11 bases map to TRBD2. CDR1 is SQVTM and CDR2 is ANQGSEA in the germline V gene. Unmatched junction bases numbered 9, after V lost 7 bases and J lost 7 bases. This CDR3 contains 14 residues. The chain's CDR3 is CSAGTSGILNEQFF. The CDR3 DNA sequence: TGCAGCGCAGGGACTAGCGGAATTTTAAATGAGCAGTTCTTC.

In this sample, this clonotype turned up many times. The gene calls are TRBV28 and TRBJ1-1, with a weak D call TRBD1 (5 bases). Per germline, CDR1 MDHEN and CDR2 SYDVKM. The CDR3 is made up of 19 amino acids. Between the trimmed V and J ends, which lost 5 bases and 0 bases, there was a span of 25 bases. The CDR3: CASSLWRVPRQRVNTEAFF. The CDR3 DNA is TGTGCCAGCAGTCTCTGGCGTGTACCGAGACAGAGGGTGAACACTGAAGCTTTCTTT.

This clonotype was counted ten times or more. This chain connects TRBV6-1 to TRBJ2-7, with TRBD2 as a possible D gene (6 bases). There are 14 residues in the CDR3. V lost 6 bases, J lost 5 bases, and 17 bases lay in between. Germline CDR1 and CDR2: MNHNS and SASEGT. CDR3 in DNA: TGTGCCAGCAGAGAGAGGGGAGGAGGGCACGAGCAGTACTTC. Its protein is CASRERGGGHEQYF.

The sample holds many counts of this clonotype. This chain uses TRBV19 with TRBJ2-1; TRBD2 matches at 11 bases. The CDR3 extends over 13 amino acids. V dropped 10 bases and J dropped 4; count of bases not matched to a gene: 3. Germline loops: CDR1 LNHDA, CDR2 SQIVND (reference sequence). This CDR3 is CATASGRYNEQFF. The CDR3 DNA reads TGTGCCACCGCTAGCGGGAGGTACAATGAGCAGTTCTTC.

This CDR3 reads CASSPRGRDYEQYF. CDR3 sequence (DNA): TGTGCCAGCTCACCAAGAGGGCGGGACTACGAGCAGTACTTC. The chain carries TRBV18 and TRBJ2-7, with a possible D match to TRBD2 (6 bases). V lost 2 bases and J 3 bases, leaving 11 bases between the germline ends. Germline V gives CDR1 KGHSH, CDR2 LQKENI. The CDR3 contains 14 residues. Supplemented by reference TRBV18 and TRBJ2-7, the full variable domain reads NAGVMQNPRHLVRRRGQEARLRCSPMKGHSHVYWYRQLPEEGLKFMVYLQKENIIDESGMPKERFSAEFPKEGPSILRIQQVVRGDSAAYFCASSPRGRDYEQYFGPGTRLTVT.

The rearrangement joins TRBV20-1 to TRBJ1-5; D not resolved. Trimming took off 0 bases at V and 2 bases at J, with 11 bases between the two ends. CDR3 size: 15 residues. From germline, CDR1 is DFQATT and CDR2 SNEGSKA (reference sequence). CDR3 loop: CSARDTQWGNQPQHF. The CDR3 nucleotides are TGCAGTGCTAGAGATACTCAATGGGGCAATCAGCCCCAGCATTTT.